This entry lists 30 T cell receptor beta chains sequenced from one sample in a study of blood T cell repertoires in COVID-19. Assay used: immunoSEQ multiplex PCR; TCRdb lists only in-frame clones, some missing. This table holds roughly 3,400 clones, 70% found once. Material: peripheral blood. The receptors stem from a man aged 65 to 79 with active COVID-19.

This clone came up a few times. J is TRBJ1-2 and V is TRBV12-3 or TRBV12-4, with D uncertain. There are 13 residues in the CDR3. V lost 2 bases to trimming and J lost 4 bases, with 8 bases between them. CDR3 protein: CASSLQEAYGYTF. CDR3 bases: TGTGCCAGCAGTTTACAGGAGGCCTATGGCTACACCTTC.

With regard to this clone: At one boundary the junction diverges from the germline segment, which might be a read error. This rearrangement joins TRBV3-1 (or the pseudogene TRBV3-2) to TRBJ1-3, with TRBD1 matching over 8 bases. The CDR3 spans 19 residues. The germline V gene has CDR1 LGHDT and CDR2 YNNKEL (reference sequence). The CDR3 sequence is CASSHFAGQGLLTGNTIYF. The CDR3 nucleotides read TGTGCCAGCAGCCATTTCGCTGGACAGGGCCTATTGACTGGGAACACCATATATTTT.

This chain connects TRBV4-3 to TRBJ2-7, with D perhaps matching TRBD1 (6 bases). Trimming removed 4 bases at V and 1 base at J, with 14 bases between. The CDR3 covers 15 residues. Germline lookup yields CDR1 LGHNA and CDR2 YSLEER. CDR3 residues: CASSPGTPQSYEQYF. The CDR3 DNA reads as TGCGCCAGCAGCCCGGGGACACCACAATCCTACGAGCAGTACTTC.

This clone is categorized as large. The CDR3 coding sequence is TGTGCCAGCGTATTGACCAGGGGTTTCTCTGAAGCTTTCTTT. Amino acid sequence: CASVLTRGFSEAFF. The chain carries TRBV11-2 and TRBJ1-1; tentative D call: TRBD1 (6 bases). The CDR3 totals 14 residues. Trimming cost V 8 bases and J 6 bases, with 19 bases left between them. Germline V gene lookup returns CDR1 SGHAT and CDR2 FQNNGV.

The V call is TRBV7-2, the J call TRBJ2-7, with unresolved D. CDR3 length: 12 amino acids. Germline V lookup: CDR1 SGHTA, CDR2 FQGNSA. The V end was cut by 4 bases, the J end by 7 bases, with 11 bases between. The DNA for the CDR3 is TGTGCCAGCAGCTCCCATCTTCGGGAGCAGTACTTC. Protein: CASSSHLREQYF.

This sequence joins TRBV14 and TRBJ2-7, with D possibly matching TRBD1 (6 bases). V lost 3 bases, J lost 4 bases, and 13 bases lay in between. The length of the CDR3 is 14 residues. CDR1 and CDR2 from the germline V gene are SGHDN and FVKESK. DNA of the CDR3: TGTGCCAGCAGCCATCCCGACAGGTATTACGAGCAGTACTTC. It encodes CASSHPDRYYEQYF.

The chain recombines TRBV27 with TRBJ2-3; D might be TRBD1 (5 bases). The CDR3 length is 15 residues. The V end was cut by 1 base, the J end by 0 bases, with 8 bases between. Germline CDR1 reads MNHEY; CDR2 reads SMNVEV (reference sequence). The CDR3 sequence: CASSLFPGSTDTQYF. The CDR3 bases are TGTGCCAGCAGTTTATTCCCAGGGAGCACAGATACGCAGTATTTT.

The genes are TRBV27 and TRBJ2-1; 7 positions match TRBD2. V lost 4 bases, J lost 5 bases, and 5 bases stayed unmatched. Germline CDR1 reads MNHEY; CDR2 reads SMNVEV (reference sequence). This CDR3 contains 14 residues. The CDR3 DNA follows: TGTGCCAGCAGTTGGGGGGGAGGAAACAATGAGCAGTTCTTC. Its translation is CASSWGGGNNEQFF.

This sequence joins TRBV4-3 and TRBJ2-1; 8 positions agree with TRBD2. V was pared by 4 bases and J by 2 bases, with 7 bases of the junction left unmatched. CDR1 and CDR2 (germline): LGHNA, YSLEER. CDR3 length: 16 amino acids. As DNA, the CDR3 is TGCGCCAGCAGCCGGCAACTAGCGGACGCCTACAATGAGCAGTTCTTC. Its protein is CASSRQLADAYNEQFF.

This clone showed up just a few times. This rearrangement joins TRBV2 to TRBJ2-1; 9 nucleotides align to TRBD2. V lost 4 bases and J lost 0; bases outside the gene matches: 4. The germline gives CDR1 SNHLY, CDR2 FYNNEI. This CDR3 comprises 16 residues. The DNA for the CDR3 is TGTGCCAGCAGTGCATCAGCGGGGGGCTCCTACAATGAGCAGTTCTTC. Protein product: CASSASAGGSYNEQFF.

This chain uses TRBV6-1 with TRBJ2-5, with TRBD2 matching over 9 bases. This CDR3 has 14 amino acids. The germline CDR1 and CDR2 sequences are MNHNS and SASEGT. V was pared by 6 bases and J by 5 bases, with 7 bases of the junction left unmatched. Here the CDR3 DNA reads TGTGCCAGCAGATTAGCGGGAGTCCGGGAGACCCAGTACTTC. Translating it yields CASRLAGVRETQYF.

This clone was seen more than once but under ten times. The chain couples TRBV6-1 to TRBJ2-5; the D gene is possibly TRBD2 (6 bases). This CDR3 comprises 16 residues. Germline V gene sequence: CDR1 MNHNS, CDR2 SASEGT. The V gene lost 2 bases and the J gene lost 4 bases, with 17 bases spanning the gap. CDR3 nucleotides: TGTGCCAGCAGTGAACTGGTCCGGGCGGGGAGAGAGACCCAGTACTTC. Its protein is CASSELVRAGRETQYF.

The chain carries TRBV6-5 and TRBJ1-2; 11 bases are shared with TRBD1. The CDR3 contains 15 residues. The germline V gene encodes CDR1 MNHEY and CDR2 SVGAGI. V lost 5 bases, J lost 4 bases, and 6 bases stayed unmatched. In DNA form, the CDR3 reads TGTGCCAGCAGTCCGGGACAGGGGGGGGTCTATGGCTACACCTTC. Amino acids: CASSPGQGGVYGYTF.

Only a few counts were recorded for this clone. The chain has TRBV30 and TRBJ1-1; D remains ambiguous. V lost 5 bases, J lost 0 bases, and 4 bases lay in between. Germline-derived CDR1 and CDR2 are GTSNPN and SVGIG (reference sequence). The CDR3 spans 11 residues. The CDR3 DNA reads as TGTGCCTGGCTATTGAACACTGAAGCTTTCTTT. It codes for CAWLLNTEAFF.

The V call is TRBV12-5, the J call TRBJ2-5, with D perhaps TRBD1 (5 bases). Per the germline V gene, CDR1 is LGHNT and CDR2 is FRNRAP. This CDR3 has 14 residues. Trimming shortened V by 4 bases and J by 4 bases, and 13 bases separated the two germline ends. The DNA for the CDR3 is TGTGCTAGTGGTTCCACGCCCAGGGTAGAGACCCAGTACTTC. Translating it yields CASGSTPRVETQYF.

The chain uses TRBV9 and TRBJ2-1, with 7 positions matching TRBD1. Trimming at V came to 3 bases and at J to 0 bases, leaving 9 bases not matched to a gene. The CDR3 has 17 amino acids. Germline assignment: CDR1 SGDLS and CDR2 YYNGEE. CDR3 in DNA: TGTGCCAGCAGCGACGGAACAGGGGCCAGCTCCTACAATGAGCAGTTCTTC. Translated: CASSDGTGASSYNEQFF.

The gene calls are TRBV5-1 and TRBJ1-2; D ambiguous. Germline CDR1 and CDR2: SGHRS and YFSETQ. Trimming shortened V by 0 bases and J by 8 bases, and 11 bases separated the two germline ends. This CDR3 has 13 amino acids. CDR3 nucleotides: TGCGCCAGCAGCTTGGTGGCAGGTCCGGGCTACACCTTC. This codes for CASSLVAGPGYTF.

The chain combines TRBV19 with TRBJ1-1; D not certain. The germline V gene has CDR1 LNHDA and CDR2 SQIVND (reference sequence). The CDR3 is 14 residues long. V lost 6 bases and J 5 bases, leaving 16 bases between the germline ends. The CDR3 loop reads CASSQGPGMTEAFF. Here the CDR3 DNA reads TGTGCCAGTAGCCAAGGACCGGGGATGACTGAAGCTTTCTTT. Complete variable domain (other parts from reference TRBV19 and TRBJ1-1): DGGITQSPKYLFRKEGQNVTLSCEQNLNHDAMYWYRQDPGQGLRLIYYSQIVNDFQKGDIAEGYSVSREKKESFPLTVTSAQKNPTAFYLCASSQGPGMTEAFFGQGTRLTVV.

This clone has more than one count but fewer than ten. This chain connects TRBV2 to TRBJ2-5; maybe TRBD1 (5 bases). V was trimmed by 7 bases and J by 0 bases, leaving 12 bases between them. The CDR3 consists of 14 residues. Germline V gives CDR1 SNHLY, CDR2 FYNNEI. The CDR3 here is CASIQGRNQETQYF. The CDR3 DNA is TGTGCCAGCATCCAGGGTAGGAACCAAGAGACCCAGTACTTC.

V and J are TRBV6-2 or TRBV6-3 and TRBJ1-1, with D possibly matching TRBD1 (5 bases). Germline CDR1 MNHEY, CDR2 SVGEGT. The ends were cut back, 4 bases at V and 6 bases at J, with 18 bases in the middle. The CDR3 length is 15 residues. CDR3 nucleotides: TGTGCCAGCAGTTTGGGGCAGTGGTCATTCGCTGAAGCTTTCTTT. Its protein is CASSLGQWSFAEAFF.

This clone was seen more than once but under ten times. The CDR3 loop is CASSFGGGTNNEQFF. CDR3 DNA sequence: TGTGCCAGCAGTTTTGGGGGGGGTACTAACAATGAGCAGTTCTTC. The chain uses TRBV7-2 and TRBJ2-1, with TRBD2 identical over 7 bases. From germline, CDR1 is SGHTA and CDR2 FQGNSA. Trimming took 6 bases from V and 5 from J; bases not matched to a gene: 10. The length of the CDR3 is 15 residues. Drawing the rest from reference TRBV7-2 and TRBJ2-1, the complete variable domain is GAGVSQSPSNKVTEKGKDVELRCDPISGHTALYWYRQSLGQGLEFLIYFQGNSAPDKSGLPSDRFSAERTGGSVSTLTIQRTQQEDSAVYLCASSFGGGTNNEQFFGPGTRLTVL.

V is TRBV5-1 and J is TRBJ2-7, with TRBD1 identical over 8 bases. CDR1 and CDR2 (germline): SGHRS, YFSETQ. The CDR3 length is 17 residues. Germline trimming cut 4 bases from V and 5 bases from J; bases unmatched to any gene: 17. In nucleotides, the CDR3 is TGCGCCAGCAGCCAAGGACAGGGCGGCTCGGGCAGCGACGAGCAGTACTTC. As protein: CASSQGQGGSGSDEQYF.

The rearrangement uses TRBV18 and TRBJ1-5; the match to TRBD1 covers 7 bases. CDR3 size: 15 residues. J lost 5 bases, V lost 1 base, and 5 bases had no gene match. In germline, CDR1 is KGHSH, CDR2 LQKENI. The CDR3 loop reads CASSPRGTADQPQHF. The DNA for the CDR3 is TGTGCCAGCTCACCACGCGGGACAGCTGATCAGCCCCAGCATTTT.

The CDR3, as DNA: TGTGCCAGTCGGTCTAGCGGGAGGTATACCAATGAGCAGTTCTTC. Translated: CASRSSGRYTNEQFF. This chain links TRBV19 with TRBJ2-1; 11 bases align to TRBD2. V lost 8 bases to trimming and J lost 6 bases; unmatched junction nucleotides: 9. The CDR3 spans 15 residues. The germline gives CDR1 LNHDA, CDR2 SQIVND (reference sequence). Full variable domain (rest looked up from reference TRBV19 and TRBJ2-1): DGGITQSPKYLFRKEGQNVTLSCEQNLNHDAMYWYRQDPGQGLRLIYYSQIVNDFQKGDIAEGYSVSREKKESFPLTVTSAQKNPTAFYLCASRSSGRYTNEQFFGPGTRLTVL.

CDR3 sequence (DNA): TGTGCCAGCAGCCCGTCGGGGGGGCCCGGGGAGCTGTTTTTT. Protein: CASSPSGGPGELFF. V gene TRBV3-1 (or the pseudogene TRBV3-2) combines with J gene TRBJ2-2, with TRBD2 matching 8 bases. Trimming cost V 4 bases and J 6 bases; bases outside gene matches: 4. The CDR3 length is 14 residues. In germline, CDR1 is LGHDT, CDR2 YNNKEL (reference sequence).

The chain couples TRBV9 to TRBJ2-7, with TRBD1 identical over 9 bases. CDR3 length: 16 amino acids. Germline assignment: CDR1 SGDLS and CDR2 YYNGEE. V gave up 3 bases and J gave up 0 bases; unmatched junction bases: 7. The DNA of the CDR3 is TGTGCCAGCAGCGCATCCGGGACAGGGATCTCCTACGAGCAGTACTTC. Amino acids: CASSASGTGISYEQYF.

This clone is labeled as medium-sized. This chain uses TRBV14 with TRBJ1-2; 8 bases map to TRBD1. CDR1 SGHDN and CDR2 FVKESK come from the germline V gene. Trimming took 0 bases from V and 4 from J; bases not matched to a gene: 10. The CDR3 covers 17 residues. Here the CDR3 DNA reads TGTGCCAGCAGCCAAGACGACAGGGGCTGGATGTCCTATGGCTACACCTTC. Protein sequence: CASSQDDRGWMSYGYTF.

This clone was picked up a small number of times. This chain links TRBV6-2 or TRBV6-3 with TRBJ1-1; D is undetermined. The V and J ends lost 2 bases and 5 bases respectively, with 6 bases between them. The CDR3 is 12 amino acids. The germline V gene encodes CDR1 MNHEY and CDR2 SVGEGT. CDR3 bases: TGTGCCAGCAGTTACCTTCGGACTGAAGCTTTCTTT. Translating gives CASSYLRTEAFF.

The chain is built from TRBV5-1 and TRBJ2-3; the D gene is possibly TRBD1 (6 bases). V was clipped by 2 bases and J by 3 bases, with 13 bases between them. The V gene's germline CDR1 is SGHRS and CDR2 YFSETQ. This CDR3 contains 15 residues. The chain's CDR3 is CASSFRGQVTDTQYF. The CDR3 nucleotides read TGCGCCAGCAGCTTCAGGGGCCAAGTTACAGATACGCAGTATTTT.

The CDR3 DNA reads TGTGCCACCAGTGAACCCAGTGGAAACACCATATATTTT. Translation: CATSEPSGNTIYF. The gene calls are TRBV24-1 and TRBJ1-3; D gene ambiguous. V dropped 4 bases and J dropped 3 bases, with 6 bases sitting between them. The CDR3 totals 13 residues. CDR1 KGHDR and CDR2 SFDVKD come from the germline V gene.